A selection of T cell receptor beta chains follows, all from one sample in a study of blood T cells in healthy people across ages. A single record per CDR3 protein comes from TCRdb applying MiXCR to the 5' RACE reads. The sample gives 1.8 million or so distinct CDR3 sequences, approximately 40% of which show up once; about 21% is in the top ten. Sequencing was performed on blood. These receptor sequences come from a human donor in good health. CDR3s include the opening cysteine and the closing phenylalanine or tryptophan. A D gene is named only where the DNA matches it firmly. Clone size is not always given. Where it is, it says once, few, many or a class for expanded clones.

TRBV12-3/TRBV12-4,TRBJ2-7,few,13,NA,CASSFGGSYGQYF,TGTGCCAGCAGTTTTGGGGGCTCTTACGGGCAGTACTTC
TRBV7-3,TRBJ2-3,NA,13,NA,CASSLTRRDTQYF,TGTGCCAGCAGCTTAACGCGGAGGGATACGCAGTATTTT
TRBV5-6,TRBJ2-6,few,17,NA,CASSPLGRFSGANVLTF,TGTGCCAGCAGCCCCTTAGGACGGTTCTCTGGGGCCAACGTCCTGACTTTC
TRBV5-1,TRBJ2-5,NA,15,NA,CASSQLHMGRETQYF,TGCGCCAGCAGCCAACTACATATGGGGAGGGAGACCCAGTACTTC
TRBV5-5,TRBJ2-3,NA,15,TRBD2,CASSRGLATTDTQYF,TGTGCCAGCAGCCGAGGACTAGCGACCACAGATACGCAGTATTTT
TRBV6-2/TRBV6-3,TRBJ2-1,NA,18,NA,CASSYAPGDPSSYNEQFF,TGTGCCAGCAGTTACGCCCCGGGTGACCCCAGCTCCTACAATGAGCAGTTCTTC
TRBV7-9,TRBJ2-4,NA,14,NA,CASSLAGHGGLQYF,TGTGCCAGCAGCTTAGCGGGTCACGGTGGCCTACAGTACTTC
TRBV29-1,TRBJ1-1,NA,13,TRBD1,CSVWDRGISEAFF,TGCAGCGTTTGGGACAGGGGGATCTCTGAAGCTTTCTTT
TRBV7-2,TRBJ1-4,NA,13,NA,CATSSGTNEKLFF,TGTGCCACCTCGTCGGGGACCAATGAAAAACTGTTTTTT
TRBV7-9,TRBJ2-4,NA,14,NA,CASSQGGFKNIQYF,TGTGCCAGCAGCCAGGGAGGCTTCAAAAACATTCAGTACTTC
TRBV7-6,TRBJ1-4,NA,14,NA,CASSQINTNEKRFF,TGTGCCAGCAGCCAGATCAATACGAATGAAAAACGGTTTTTT
TRBV5-6,TRBJ2-7,NA,18,NA,CASSFVRSGPGVSYEQYF,TGTGCCAGCAGCTTTGTCCGCAGTGGTCCGGGCGTGAGCTACGAGCAGTACTTC
TRBV4-3,TRBJ2-3,once,17,NA,CASSQEDRGLSTDTQYF,TGCGCCAGCAGCCAAGAAGACCGGGGATTAAGCACAGATACGCAGTATTTT
TRBV4-2,TRBJ2-3,NA,14,NA,CASSQDGVEDTQYF,TGTGCCAGCAGCCAAGACGGGGTGGAAGATACGCAGTATTTT
TRBV9,TRBJ2-5,few,15,TRBD2,CASTPSSGNLETQYF,TGTGCCAGCACCCCTTCAAGCGGGAATCTTGAGACCCAGTACTTC
TRBV3-1,TRBJ2-6,few,14,NA,CASSQGIGANVLTF,TGTGCCAGCAGCCAGGGAATTGGGGCCAACGTCCTGACTTTC
TRBV12-3/TRBV12-4,TRBJ2-1,few,16,NA,CASSLLGPKPLNEQFF,TGTGCCAGCAGTTTACTAGGACCTAAACCCCTCAATGAGCAGTTCTTC
TRBV5-8,TRBJ2-1,NA,18,NA,CASSLGGRGTWRDNEQFF,TGTGCCAGCAGCTTGGGTGGCAGGGGCACCTGGAGGGACAATGAGCAGTTCTTC
TRBV5-6,TRBJ2-7,NA,16,TRBD1,CASSFRRQGASYEQYF,TGTGCCAGCAGCTTCCGTAGACAGGGGGCCTCCTACGAGCAGTACTTC
TRBV10-3,TRBJ2-3,few,14,NA,CAISDPRRPGTQYF,TGTGCCATCAGTGACCCGAGACGGCCAGGTACGCAGTATTTT
TRBV12-3/TRBV12-4,TRBJ2-5,few,15,TRBD1,CASSPRTGPVETQYF,TGTGCCAGCAGTCCCCGGACAGGGCCGGTGGAGACCCAGTACTTC
TRBV7-9,TRBJ1-1,NA,12,NA,CASNLRGLEAFF,TGTGCCAGCAACTTACGGGGACTTGAAGCTTTCTTC
TRBV29-1,TRBJ1-2,few,11,TRBD1,CSVSTGDGYTF,TGCAGCGTTTCGACAGGGGATGGCTACACCTTC
TRBV7-3,TRBJ2-1,few,11,TRBD1,CASSSGTDQFF,TGTGCCAGCAGCTCAGGGACAGACCAGTTCTTC
TRBV7-2,TRBJ2-3,NA,17,TRBD2,CASSLEGRGVRIDTQYF,TGTGCCAGCAGCTTAGAGGGACGGGGGGTCCGGATTGATACGCAGTATTTT
TRBV19,TRBJ2-2,NA,14,NA,CASSTGKNTGELFF,TGTGCCAGTAGTACAGGGAAAAACACCGGGGAGCTGTTTTTT
TRBV4-3,TRBJ2-1,few,17,TRBD2,CASSQEMEGLVFNEQFF,TGCGCCAGCAGCCAAGAAATGGAGGGACTAGTTTTCAATGAGCAGTTCTTC
TRBV5-1,TRBJ1-4,NA,14,TRBD1,CASTAGTGDEKLFF,TGCGCCAGCACCGCCGGGACAGGGGATGAAAAACTGTTTTTT
TRBV18,TRBJ2-1,few,14,NA,CASSPSGAGDEQFF,TGTGCCAGCTCACCTTCGGGGGCCGGGGATGAGCAGTTCTTC
TRBV24-1,TRBJ2-3,NA,14,NA,CATSGPLRTDTQYF,TGTGCCACCAGTGGGCCCCTAAGAACGGATACGCAGTATTTT
TRBV7-2,TRBJ2-7,NA,13,NA,CASSGSRSYEQYF,TGTGCCAGCAGTGGGTCCCGCTCCTACGAGCAGTACTTC
TRBV5-6,TRBJ2-7,NA,15,NA,CASSLNPPQGNEQYF,TGTGCCAGCAGCCTGAATCCTCCACAGGGTAACGAGCAGTACTTC
TRBV9,TRBJ2-1,once,15,NA,CASSVEPGTYNEQFF,TGTGCCAGCAGCGTAGAACCGGGAACCTACAATGAGCAGTTCTTC
TRBV4-2,TRBJ2-7,few,15,NA,CASSQDWGESYEQYF,TGTGCCAGCAGCCAAGATTGGGGGGAGTCCTACGAGCAGTACTTC
TRBV6-5,TRBJ1-4,many,14,TRBD1,CASSSTGVGEKLFF,TGTGCCAGCAGTTCGACAGGGGTTGGTGAAAAACTGTTTTTT
TRBV7-2,TRBJ2-7,few,15,NA,CASSFVGTGYDEQYF,TGTGCCAGCAGCTTCGTCGGCACAGGCTATGACGAGCAGTACTTC
TRBV5-4,TRBJ1-4,NA,15,NA,CASSFGGRVKEKLFF,TGTGCCAGCAGCTTTGGGGGCCGAGTGAAAGAAAAACTGTTTTTT
TRBV29-1,TRBJ1-5,NA,12,NA,CSGPGINQPQHF,TGTAGCGGCCCAGGGATCAATCAGCCCCAGCATTTT
TRBV19,TRBJ2-5,NA,15,TRBD1,CASSPGQAIQETQYF,TGTGCCAGTAGTCCAGGACAGGCTATCCAAGAGACCCAGTACTTC
TRBV28,TRBJ2-3,NA,17,NA,CASSLYSASRGPDTQYF,TGTGCCAGCAGTTTATATTCGGCCTCTCGGGGCCCAGATACGCAGTATTTT